The rows below give T cell receptor beta chains drawn from one sample of a study of cytomegalovirus exposure and HLA in healthy donors. Measured with immunoSEQ multiplex PCR; TCRdb has only the in-frame clones, and not every one. The data hold over 150,000 clones, with approximately 96% observed a single time. Sequenced: PBMCs. Receptors originate from a woman aged 18 to 35 in good health and CMV-seronegative. Both conserved end residues are part of each CDR3. Fields, in order: V gene, CDR3 length, D gene, J gene, clone size, CDR3 protein, CDR3 DNA. A D gene is named only where the DNA matches it firmly. Clone sizes are given selectively: once, few, many, or a class where the clone is expanded.

>TRBV19|20|TRBD1|TRBJ2-7|NA
CASSLLLGTGGGTPPYEQYF
TGTGCCAGTAGTCTCTTGTTAGGGACAGGGGGCGGTACCCCACCATACGAGCAGTACTTC
>TRBV7-2|17|TRBD2|TRBJ2-3|NA
CASSLMGTSGGDDTQYF
TGTGCCAGCAGCTTAATGGGGACTAGCGGTGGCGATGATACGCAGTATTTT
>TRBV18|14|NA|TRBJ1-1|NA
CASSTDRKNTEAFF
TGTGCCAGCTCAACTGACAGGAAGAACACTGAAGCTTTCTTT
>TRBV30|16|TRBD1|TRBJ1-6|NA
CAGVPRTGMGNSPLHF
TGTGCCGGGGTACCTCGGACAGGGATGGGGAATTCACCCCTCCACTTT
>TRBV25-1|16|NA|TRBJ2-3|NA
CASSEIGAQQPDTQYF
TGTGCCAGCAGTGAGATAGGGGCCCAACAACCTGATACGCAGTATTTT
>TRBV4-3|14|NA|TRBJ2-2|NA
CASRSGEGTGELFF
TGCGCCAGCAGGTCAGGAGAGGGCACCGGGGAGCTGTTTTTT
>TRBV19|14|TRBD1|TRBJ1-4|once
CASSGQGTGEKLFF
TGTGCCAGTAGTGGACAGGGGACAGGTGAAAAACTGTTTTTT
>TRBV7-8|16|TRBD1|TRBJ2-7|NA
CASSPQVGQGPYEQYF
TGTGCCAGCAGCCCGCAGGTGGGACAGGGGCCCTACGAGCAGTACTTC
>TRBV27|16|NA|TRBJ2-2|once
CASSLGHLGAPGELFF
TGTGCCAGCAGCTTGGGGCATCTGGGCGCTCCCGGGGAGCTGTTTTTT
>TRBV14|13|NA|TRBJ2-2|NA
CASSQGASGELFF
TGTGCCAGCAGCCAAGGAGCTAGCGGGGAGCTGTTTTTT
>TRBV9|13|NA|TRBJ2-5|NA
CASSVGGQETQYF
TGTGCCAGCAGCGTCGGAGGACAAGAGACCCAGTACTTC
>TRBV7-6|15|TRBD1|TRBJ1-6|NA
CASSLWGQGISPLHF
TGTGCCAGCAGCTTATGGGGACAGGGAATTTCACCCCTCCACTTT
>TRBV10-3|13|NA|TRBJ2-2|NA
CAISGTDTGELFF
TGTGCCATCAGTGGGACTGATACCGGGGAGCTGTTTTTT
>TRBV4-3|15|NA|TRBJ2-1|NA
CASSQGTYYPNEQFF
TGCGCCAGCAGCCAAGGGACATATTACCCCAATGAGCAGTTCTTC
>TRBV27|14|NA|TRBJ2-2|NA
CASSRERATGELFF
TGTGCCAGCAGTCGGGAGCGGGCCACCGGGGAGCTGTTTTTT
>TRBV4-1|15|TRBD1|TRBJ2-1|once
CASSHTGQVYNEQFF
TGCGCCAGCAGCCATACGGGACAGGTATACAATGAGCAGTTCTTC
>TRBV28|14|NA|TRBJ1-1|NA
CASSSQDLNTEAFF
TGTGCCAGCAGTTCACAGGATTTGAACACTGAAGCTTTCTTT
>TRBV6-1|15|TRBD1|TRBJ1-2|NA
CASSDSGGVGYGYTF
TGTGCCAGCAGTGATTCAGGGGGTGTGGGCTATGGCTACACCTTC
>TRBV5-6|15|NA|TRBJ1-6|NA
CASSIAERADSPLHF
TGTGCCAGCAGCATAGCAGAGCGAGCCGATTCACCCCTCCACTTT
>TRBV7-9|14|NA|TRBJ1-5|NA
CASSLVESNQPQHF
TGTGCCAGCAGCTTAGTCGAGAGCAATCAGCCCCAGCATTTT
>TRBV7-2|13|NA|TRBJ1-5|NA
CASSRQVDQPQHF
TGTGCCAGCAGCCGCCAGGTCGATCAGCCCCAGCATTTT
>TRBV7-3|16|NA|TRBJ1-1|NA
CASSLQARTRGTEAFF
TGTGCCAGCAGCTTACAAGCACGGACAAGGGGCACTGAAGCTTTCTTT
>TRBV5-1|14|NA|TRBJ2-7|NA
CASSLTGTLYEQYF
TGCGCCAGCAGCTTGACAGGGACCCTCTACGAGCAGTACTTC
>TRBV27|15|NA|TRBJ2-7|NA
CASSAVTGSSYEQYF
TGTGCCAGCAGTGCGGTGACAGGAAGCTCCTACGAGCAGTACTTC
>TRBV9|17|TRBD2|TRBJ2-5|NA
CASSDPGLAGHQETQYF
TGTGCCAGCAGCGACCCGGGACTAGCGGGGCACCAAGAGACCCAGTACTTC
>TRBV4-1|16|TRBD1|TRBJ2-1|NA
CASSPGQASSYNEQFF
TGCGCCAGCAGCCCCGGACAGGCGAGCTCCTACAATGAGCAGTTCTTC
>TRBV15|13|TRBD2|TRBJ2-7|NA
CATRRSGLYEQYF
TGTGCCACCAGGAGATCGGGACTATACGAGCAGTACTTC
>TRBV5-1|12|NA|TRBJ2-7|once
CASSDRTYEQYF
TGCGCCAGCAGCGACAGAACCTACGAGCAGTACTTC
>TRBV19|13|NA|TRBJ2-3|NA
CASCPRSTDTQYF
TGTGCCAGTTGCCCCCGGAGCACAGATACGCAGTATTTT
>TRBV5-1|14|NA|TRBJ2-4|NA
CASSLGGAKGIQYF
TGCGCCAGCAGTTTGGGCGGAGCCAAGGGGATTCAGTACTTC
>TRBV9|17|TRBD1|TRBJ2-7|NA
CASSHSTHGTGTYEQYF
TGTGCCAGCAGCCACAGCACTCATGGGACAGGGACCTACGAGCAGTACTTC